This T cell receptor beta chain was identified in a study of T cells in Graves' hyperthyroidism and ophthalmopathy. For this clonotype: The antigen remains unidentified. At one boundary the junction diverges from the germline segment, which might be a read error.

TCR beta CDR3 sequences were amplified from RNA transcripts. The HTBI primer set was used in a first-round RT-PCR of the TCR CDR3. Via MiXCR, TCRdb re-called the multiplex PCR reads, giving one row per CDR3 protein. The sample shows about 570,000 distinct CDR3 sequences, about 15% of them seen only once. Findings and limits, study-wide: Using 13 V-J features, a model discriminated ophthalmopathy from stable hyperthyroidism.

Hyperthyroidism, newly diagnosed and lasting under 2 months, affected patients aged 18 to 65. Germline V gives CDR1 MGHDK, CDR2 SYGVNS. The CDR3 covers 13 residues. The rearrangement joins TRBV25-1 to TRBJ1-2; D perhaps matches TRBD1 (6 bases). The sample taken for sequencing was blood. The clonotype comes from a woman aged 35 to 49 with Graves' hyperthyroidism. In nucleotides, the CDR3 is TGTGCCAGCAGTGATTGGGACAAATTACCTTCCGCCTTC. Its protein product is CASSDWDKLPSAF.